The subject of this entry is one TCR beta chain. Germline V gene data show CDR1 as LNHDA and CDR2 as SQIVND (reference sequence). This CDR3 is built from 15 residues. Deletions cut 3 bases from V and 8 bases from J, with 16 bases between. Clones were read by immunoSEQ multiplex PCR, and TCRdb kept only the in-frame ones, dropping some. Of around 140,000 clones in the sample, roughly 89% were seen once. These data belong to a study of blood T cell repertoires in COVID-19. The sequenced material came from peripheral blood. The sequence was collected from a human donor in a cohort sampled during active COVID-19. This sequence joins TRBV19 and TRBJ1-4, with D possibly matching TRBD1 (5 bases). The CDR3 is CASSITSDRGEKLFF. The DNA of the CDR3 is TGTGCCAGTAGTATTACTTCCGATAGGGGCGAAAAACTGTTTTTT. The complete variable domain, with remaining parts taken from reference TRBV19 and TRBJ1-4, reads DGGITQSPKYLFRKEGQNVTLSCEQNLNHDAMYWYRQDPGQGLRLIYYSQIVNDFQKGDIAEGYSVSREKKESFPLTVTSAQKNPTAFYLCASSITSDRGEKLFFGSGTQLSVL.